This T cell receptor beta chain was captured in a study of blood T cell repertoires in COVID-19. Overall study: The United States, Italy and Spain were the sources of the acute and convalescent COVID-19 samples.

Trimming shortened V by 5 bases and J by 0 bases, and 17 bases separated the two germline ends. Germline assignment: CDR1 SGHVS and CDR2 FQNEAQ. The CDR3 length is 16 residues. Per the original data handling: Estimates of nucleated cell counts were drawn from the amplification of reference gene primers. The table came from immunoSEQ multiplex PCR; TCRdb's copy has only in-frame clones and leaves some out. That table is the source of V, J and clone size, and D and trimming were worked out from the DNA. Altogether approximately 70,000 clones are present, 82% being singletons, with the ten largest covering roughly 13%. This clone was seen only once.

The TCR comes from an elderly woman with acute or convalescent COVID-19. The chain employs TRBV7-8 and TRBJ2-7; possibly TRBD2 for D (6 bases). Material for sequencing was peripheral blood. The chain's CDR3 is CASSGRGAGSSYEQYF. In DNA form, the CDR3 reads TGTGCCAGCAGCGGGCGCGGTGCGGGAAGCTCCTACGAGCAGTACTTC.